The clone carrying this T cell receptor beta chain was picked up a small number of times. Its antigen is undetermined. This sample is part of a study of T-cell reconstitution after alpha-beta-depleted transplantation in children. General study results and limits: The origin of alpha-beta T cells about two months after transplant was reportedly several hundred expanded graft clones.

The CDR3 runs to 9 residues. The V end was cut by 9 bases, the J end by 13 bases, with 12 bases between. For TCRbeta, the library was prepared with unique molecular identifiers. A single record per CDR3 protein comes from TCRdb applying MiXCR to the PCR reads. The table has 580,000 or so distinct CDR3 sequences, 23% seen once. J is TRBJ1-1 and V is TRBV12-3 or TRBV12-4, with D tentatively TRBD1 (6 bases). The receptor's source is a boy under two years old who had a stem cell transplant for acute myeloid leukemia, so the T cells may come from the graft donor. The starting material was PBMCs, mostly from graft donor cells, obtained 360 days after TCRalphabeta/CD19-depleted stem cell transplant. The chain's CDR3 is CASGGLGFF. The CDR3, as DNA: TGTGCCAGTGGGGGGCTGGGTTTCTTT.